A single sample gave rise to the 16 T cell receptor beta chains below, sequenced in a study of blood T cell repertoires in COVID-19. Repertoires were generated with immunoSEQ multiplex PCR, while TCRdb's copy carries only in-frame clones and drops some. The sample lists roughly 380,000 clones; about 90% were seen once. The sample was PBMCs or T cells enriched from blood (not recorded which). Receptor source: a woman in her thirties who had recovered from COVID-19.

With regard to this clone: Sequence at one end of the junction differs from germline and may be a read error. The rearrangement joins TRBV12-3 or TRBV12-4 to TRBJ1-1, with D perhaps TRBD1 (5 bases). The CDR3 totals 11 residues. CDR3 DNA: TGTGCCAGCAGTAACAATTGGGGGAGGCTCTTT. Its protein is CASSNNWGRLF.

This chain uses TRBV7-2 with TRBJ1-2; 9 positions agree with TRBD1. The CDR3 covers 13 residues. V lost 4 bases to trimming and J lost 6 bases; unmatched junction nucleotides: 3. Germline V CDR1 and CDR2: SGHTA, FQGNSA. Here the CDR3 DNA reads TGTGCCAGCAGCTCGACAGGGGGAGATGGCTACACCTTC. Translated, it gives CASSSTGGDGYTF.

The chain links TRBV11-2 to TRBJ2-5; 9 positions match TRBD2. The CDR3 runs to 14 residues. The ends lost 5 bases at V and 5 bases at J; junction bases unmatched: 6. Germline-derived CDR1 and CDR2 are SGHAT and FQNNGV. DNA for the CDR3: TGTGCCAGCAGCCCTAGACTAGCGGATGAGACCCAGTACTTC. Translation gives CASSPRLADETQYF.

The chain recombines TRBV4-1 with TRBJ2-2; 8 positions match TRBD1. The CDR3 sequence is 15 residues long. V shed 1 base, J shed 4 bases, and the junction held 2 bases outside the gene matches. In germline, CDR1 is MGHRA, CDR2 YSYEKL. This CDR3 is CASSQVDRGTGELFF. The CDR3 nucleotides read TGCGCCAGCAGCCAAGTCGACAGGGGCACCGGGGAGCTGTTTTTT.

V gene TRBV5-6 combines with J gene TRBJ1-2; 7 bases match TRBD1. CDR1 is SGHDT and CDR2 is YYEEEE in the germline V gene. V lost 4 bases to trimming and J lost 5 bases; unmatched junction nucleotides: 5. This CDR3 has 13 amino acids. CDR3: CASSPGTAYGYTF. In DNA, the CDR3 is TGTGCCAGCAGCCCGGGGACAGCTTATGGCTACACCTTC.

The chain couples TRBV5-4 to TRBJ1-2, with 11 bases matching TRBD1. The trim removed 0 bases at V and 3 bases at J, leaving 1 base unmatched. Germline CDR1 SGHNT, CDR2 YYREEE (reference sequence). CDR3 length equals 15 residues. CDR3 amino acids: CASSLGGQGDYGYTF. DNA of the CDR3: TGTGCCAGCAGCTTGGGGGGACAGGGGGACTATGGCTACACCTTC.

The chain has TRBV6-5 and TRBJ2-3; 9 bases are shared with TRBD2. The CDR3 extends over 15 amino acids. With V trimmed by 6 bases and J by 1 base, 5 bases remained unmatched. CDR1 is MNHEY and CDR2 is SVGAGI in the germline V gene. The chain's CDR3 is CASRQTSGRTDTQYF. The CDR3 DNA reads TGTGCCAGCAGACAGACTAGCGGACGCACAGATACGCAGTATTTT.

This chain uses TRBV11-2 with TRBJ2-2; D is uncertain. Germline V CDR1 and CDR2: SGHAT, FQNNGV. V dropped 1 base and J dropped 6 bases, with 6 bases sitting between them. There are 13 residues in the CDR3. The CDR3 bases are TGTGCCAGCAGCTTAGTTCGGGCCGGGGAGCTGTTTTTT. Its protein product is CASSLVRAGELFF.

In its sample, this clone was seen once. V usage is TRBV5-6 and J usage is TRBJ2-7, with 11 bases aligning to TRBD1. With V trimmed by 4 bases and J by 5 bases, 11 bases remained unmatched. Germline V CDR1 and CDR2: SGHDT, YYEEEE. The CDR3 is 16 amino acids. CDR3 sequence reads: CASSHLGQGAIHEQYF. DNA for the CDR3: TGTGCCAGCAGCCACCTTGGACAGGGGGCGATCCACGAGCAGTACTTC.

The V call is TRBV2, the J call TRBJ1-4, with TRBD1 as a possible D gene (5 bases). Per the germline V gene, CDR1 is SNHLY and CDR2 is FYNNEI. The V end lost 5 bases, the J end lost 8 bases, and 15 bases lay between the germline ends. The CDR3 length is 14 residues. The CDR3 loop reads CASSPRGRGEKLFF. In DNA form, the CDR3 reads TGTGCCAGCAGTCCCCGGGGGAGGGGCGAAAAACTGTTTTTT. The variable domain in full, with the rest retrieved from reference TRBV2 and TRBJ1-4, is EPEVTQTPSHQVTQMGQEVILRCVPISNHLYFYWYRQILGQKVEFLVSFYNNEISEKSEIFDDQFSVERPDGSNFTLKIRSTKLEDSAMYFCASSPRGRGEKLFFGSGTQLSVL.

In the case of this clone: Within the sample, other DNA sequences also encode this same CDR3. V gene TRBV5-1 combines with J gene TRBJ2-5; a possible D gene is TRBD1 (6 bases). Germline V CDR1 and CDR2: SGHRS, YFSETQ. V lost 5 bases, J lost 2 bases, and 7 bases lay in between. This CDR3 is built from 12 residues. For the CDR3, the DNA is TGCGCCAGCAGGCAGGGGCAAGAGACCCAGTACTTC. This sequence encodes CASRQGQETQYF.

The chain carries TRBV7-2 and TRBJ2-2; D is uncertain. V was pared by 1 base and J by 6 bases, with 6 bases between. CDR3 size: 13 residues. From germline, CDR1 is SGHTA and CDR2 FQGNSA. Here the CDR3 reads CASSLVFSGELFF. CDR3 nucleotides: TGTGCCAGCAGCTTAGTGTTCTCCGGGGAGCTGTTTTTT.

The chain uses TRBV27 and TRBJ2-2, with D perhaps matching TRBD1 (7 bases). Trimming took 0 bases from V and 2 from J, leaving 13 bases between them. Germline lookup yields CDR1 MNHEY and CDR2 SMNVEV (reference sequence). CDR3 length: 17 residues. CDR3 region: CASSLSAGGRNTGELFF. The CDR3 DNA is TGTGCCAGCAGTTTATCAGCAGGGGGGCGAAACACCGGGGAGCTGTTTTTT.

This chain connects TRBV5-1 to TRBJ1-5, with 10 bases identical to TRBD1. After removal of 8 bases from V and 4 bases from J, the junction contained 6 bases not matched to a gene. In germline, CDR1 is SGHRS, CDR2 YFSETQ. This CDR3 has 14 residues. The CDR3 DNA follows: TGCGCCAGTGGGACAGGGGAGGAAAATCAGCCCCAGCATTTT. This translates into CASGTGEENQPQHF.

V gene TRBV7-9 combines with J gene TRBJ1-2; 7 positions match TRBD1. CDR1 and CDR2 (germline): SEHNR, FQNEAQ (reference sequence). Unmatched junction bases numbered 5, after V lost 3 bases and J lost 4 bases. The length of the CDR3 is 14 residues. CDR3 nucleotides: TGTGCCAGCAGCTTGGGGACAGAGCCCTATGGCTACACCTTC. Translation: CASSLGTEPYGYTF.

The rearrangement links TRBV18 to TRBJ2-1, with D perhaps TRBD2 (6 bases). Germline lookup yields CDR1 KGHSH and CDR2 LQKENI. The CDR3 contains 15 residues. With 6 bases removed from V and 6 bases from J, the gap between germline ends came to 18 bases. CDR3 sequence: CASSSVRGLFNEQFF. The CDR3 DNA follows: TGTGCCAGCTCCTCGGTCCGGGGGTTATTCAATGAGCAGTTCTTC. Full variable domain (outside the CDR3, taken from reference TRBV18 and TRBJ2-1): NAGVMQNPRHLVRRRGQEARLRCSPMKGHSHVYWYRQLPEEGLKFMVYLQKENIIDESGMPKERFSAEFPKEGPSILRIQQVVRGDSAAYFCASSSVRGLFNEQFFGPGTRLTVL.